This T cell receptor (beta chain) came from a study of blood T cell repertoires in COVID-19 (dated by TCRdb to 2020 to 2022). Looking at the study overall: The collaborator samples originated in the United States, Italy and Spain and spanned the acute and convalescent phases of COVID-19. The material from the prospective study consisted of cDNA or gDNA derived from T cells, B-cell-depleted T cells, or PBMCs. Subjects who had been exposed to COVID-19, were actively infected with it, or had recovered from it provided the deeply sampled blood TCRbeta repertoires that made up the dataset. The repertoires were released in a freely available public database meant as a resource for research on the immune response to SARS-CoV-2. The samples were drawn from the first 160 participants of the ongoing ImmuneRACE study and from over 950 subjects provided by 6 global collaborators. The sample metadata nearly always contained a de-identified subject ID, COVID-19 status, age in years and sex. Where HLA class I and class II types were available, the types were taken from metadata supplied by the sample provider, not from assay-based typing.

With respect to this clone: Its antigen is still unknown. No base quality values were provided; no much bigger clone lies one nucleotide off.

Each collaborating institution followed its own protocols to collect whole blood in K2EDTA tubes. For TCRbeta analysis, collaborators shipped samples in one of three forms: frozen whole blood, isolated PBMCs, or DNA extracted from either of those sample types. General study outcomes and caveats: The quantity of clinical and demographic metadata differed by source and by participant and was supplied without curation.

TCRbeta CDR3 regions were amplified from genomic DNA using the immunoSEQ Assay, a bias-controlled multiplex PCR. In the paper's pipeline: The number of nucleated cells in each sample was estimated from the amplification of reference gene primers within the assay. To quantify the absolute abundance of each unique TCRbeta CDR3 rearrangement, sequence reads were collapsed and filtered. For each sample, productive Simpson clonality was calculated by taking the square root of Simpson's diversity index across productive rearrangements. The immuneACCESS repertoire file appears here via TCRdb, limited to in-frame rearrangements. These files lack a portion of the clones; in checked studies, under half of the deficit traces to unresolved V genes, and the cause of the others is not known. D and trimming were read from the DNA, whereas the V and J calls and clone size are those reported in that table. In this sample the table shows some 170,000 clones, about four fifths of which occur a single time. The ten most abundant clones make up approximately 8.7% of the sample.

CDR1 LNHNV and CDR2 YYDKDF are derived from the germline V gene (reference sequence). Cut back by 1 base and 4 bases, the V and J ends lie 8 bases apart. Measured from the cysteine to the phenylalanine, the CDR3 is 15 residues long. This entry keeps only the CDR3 DNA: 45 bases, framed from base 1. The TCR comes from a woman aged 70-85 years with acute or convalescent COVID-19. The sequence links TRBV15 to TRBJ1-6; too little of a D gene remains to name it. The specimen sequenced was peripheral blood. CDR3 sequence: CATSRAPGYNSPLHF. The sequenced DNA is TGTGCCACCAGCAGAGCCCCAGGTTATAATTCACCCCTCCACTTT.